This entry concerns a single TCR beta chain. The ends were cut back, 3 bases at V and 3 bases at J, with 9 bases in the middle. Germline CDR1 reads MDHEN; CDR2 reads SYDVKM. This CDR3 has 14 residues. Time point indicated: cycle 4 day 1 (C4D1), after five to seven weeks of nivolumab. Each of the patients experienced relapse following autologous stem cell transplantation, and their brentuximab vedotin exposure differed. This sample was taken from a study of PD-1 blockade in classical Hodgkin lymphoma. Generated by immunoSEQ multiplex PCR, the TCRdb table keeps only in-frame clones and is missing some. In the table there are 20,000 to 25,000 clones, roughly three quarters of which are singletons.

This receptor was identified in a human donor with classical Hodgkin lymphoma. The starting material was peripheral blood mononuclear cells (PBMCs), obtained before the fourth cycle of nivolumab. The chain combines TRBV28 with TRBJ2-1; no clear D. The CDR3 loop reads CASSFGYDYNEQFF. DNA for the CDR3: TGTGCCAGCAGTTTTGGGTACGACTACAATGAGCAGTTCTTC.